The clone carrying this T cell receptor (beta chain) was picked up one time. What it binds is not known. V lost 0 bases and J lost 0, with 6 bases in between. The length of the CDR3 is 15 residues. The germline V gene has CDR1 ENHRY and CDR2 SYGVKD. Sequencing was performed with immunoSEQ multiplex PCR; in TCRdb, only in-frame clones are kept and a portion is missing. Counted here are about 350,000 clones, about 87% occurring once; the ten biggest clones make up 6.4%. This specimen comes from a study of Ad26.COV2.S vaccination and SARS-CoV-2 variants. Study summary: The donor participated in the COV1001 trial, in its Ad26.COV2.S arm. Each vaccinee took Ad26.COV2.S intramuscularly, once or twice 56 days apart. General study points: Ad26.COV2.S recipients had broader spike-specific TCRs (P = 0.0014).

The treatment here: over 15 received Ad26.COV2.S at low or high dose, single or two shots; roughly five received placebo; per-sample allocation not given. After the first vaccine or placebo injection, samples were drawn on day 63. This adult donor, from Boston, was 18-55 years old. The chain joins TRBV10-3 to TRBJ1-5, with D uncertain. The receptor was derived from a person between 18 and 59 years old who received the Ad26.COV2.S COVID-19 vaccine or a placebo. Sample: peripheral blood, taken in a trial of Ad26.COV2.S vaccine versus placebo. CDR3 nucleotides: TGTGCCATCAGTGAGTCGGGCGGTAGCAATCAGCCCCAGCATTTT. This encodes CAISESGGSNQPQHF.